These 30 T cell receptor beta chains originate from one sample sequenced in a study of cytomegalovirus exposure and HLA in healthy donors. Clones were read by immunoSEQ multiplex PCR, and TCRdb kept only the in-frame ones, dropping some. The profile shows 200,000 to 250,000 clones, 65% to 85% of them singletons. The sequenced sample consisted of PBMCs. The receptors shown here come from a woman under 40 in good health and CMV-seropositive.

This clone was observed a single time. The junction shows a germline mismatch at one end, possibly a read error. Other DNA sequences of this sample code for an identical CDR3. The chain has TRBV29-1 and TRBJ2-1; the match to TRBD1 covers 7 bases. Germline V gene sequence: CDR1 SQVTM, CDR2 ANQGSEA. The CDR3 spans 12 residues. In DNA, the CDR3 is TGCAGCGTCGAAGACAGGGTCAATGAGCAGTTCTTC. Protein: CSVEDRVNEQFF.

V gene TRBV6-5 combines with J gene TRBJ2-7, with 8 bases lining up with TRBD1. This CDR3 region has 14 residues. Germline trimming cut 6 bases from V and 4 bases from J; bases unmatched to any gene: 8. Germline assignment: CDR1 MNHEY and CDR2 SVGAGI. The CDR3: CASSTGGSSYEQYF. The CDR3 nucleotides are TGTGCCAGCAGCACAGGGGGTTCTTCTTACGAGCAGTACTTC.

The chain recombines TRBV15 with TRBJ1-2, with a possible D match to TRBD1 (6 bases). Germline lookup yields CDR1 LNHNV and CDR2 YYDKDF (reference sequence). This CDR3 has 18 amino acids. V was cut by 3 bases and J by 7 bases, with 27 bases left in between. The CDR3 region has the DNA TGTGCCACCAGCAGTAGACAGGCAGGTCAGGGACTTCGTAGTGGCTACACCTTC. Amino acids: CATSSRQAGQGLRSGYTF.

The V gene is TRBV15, the J gene TRBJ2-1; 11 bases match TRBD2. Germline V gene data show CDR1 as LNHNV and CDR2 as YYDKDF (reference sequence). J gave up 2 bases and V 5 bases, and 8 bases lay outside the gene matches. This CDR3 is 17 amino acids long. CDR3 residues: CATSGPPGLAAYNEQFF. The CDR3, as DNA: TGTGCCACCAGCGGGCCCCCGGGACTAGCGGCCTACAATGAGCAGTTCTTC.

Note on this clone: The junction and the germline gene differ at one end; a read error may be behind it. V is TRBV4-1 and J is TRBJ1-2; 7 positions agree with TRBD1. The CDR3 covers 11 residues. Germline V gene lookup returns CDR1 MGHRA and CDR2 YSYEKL. The CDR3 bases are TGCGCCAGCAGCCGAGACAGGGCCTACCACTTC. Residues: CASSRDRAYHF.

This sequence joins TRBV29-1 and TRBJ1-1; a possible D gene is TRBD1 (6 bases). Trimming removed 4 bases from V and 1 base from J, with 10 bases in between. The CDR3 has 13 residues. CDR1 is SQVTM and CDR2 is ANQGSEA in the germline V gene. This CDR3 is CSVVGARNTEAFF. In DNA, the CDR3 is TGCAGCGTTGTGGGGGCAAGGAACACTGAAGCTTTCTTT.

This clone occurred a few times. The chain couples TRBV4-1 to TRBJ2-7, with 7 bases identical to TRBD1. Looked up from germline, CDR1 is MGHRA and CDR2 is YSYEKL. J was trimmed by 2 bases and V by 2 bases; bases with no gene match: 12. The CDR3 spans 17 residues. CDR3 protein: CASSQTTGIPSTYEQYF. The CDR3 nucleotides are TGCGCCAGCAGCCAAACGACAGGGATCCCCTCCACCTACGAGCAGTACTTC.

This clone has more than one count but fewer than ten. The V and J genes are TRBV2 and TRBJ1-5; no firm D call. Germline V gives CDR1 SNHLY, CDR2 FYNNEI. The CDR3 sequence is 14 residues long. V lost 6 bases, J lost 3 bases, and 12 bases lay in between. This CDR3 reads CASRKDDYNQPQHF. CDR3 nucleotides: TGTGCCAGCAGGAAGGACGATTACAATCAGCCCCAGCATTTT.

This chain joins TRBV9 and TRBJ1-1; TRBD1 agrees at 7 bases. This CDR3 contains 13 residues. The germline gives CDR1 SGDLS, CDR2 YYNGEE. Trimming took 3 bases from V and 4 from J; bases not matched to a gene: 3. The CDR3 sequence: CASSGAGGTEAFF. In nucleotides, the CDR3 is TGTGCCAGCAGCGGCGCAGGGGGCACTGAAGCTTTCTTT.

The CDR3 here is CASSGYASTDTQYF. CDR3 coding DNA: TGTGCCAGCAGTGGCTATGCTAGCACAGATACGCAGTATTTT. This sequence joins TRBV2 and TRBJ2-3; D ambiguous. The CDR3 has 14 amino acids. The germline V and J ends were trimmed by 4 bases and 0 bases, with 8 bases remaining between them. Germline V gene lookup returns CDR1 SNHLY and CDR2 FYNNEI. The entire variable domain, with the rest obtained from reference TRBV2 and TRBJ2-3, is as follows: EPEVTQTPSHQVTQMGQEVILRCVPISNHLYFYWYRQILGQKVEFLVSFYNNEISEKSEIFDDQFSVERPDGSNFTLKIRSTKLEDSAMYFCASSGYASTDTQYFGPGTRLTVL.

The rearrangement uses TRBV9 and TRBJ2-6; D is tentatively TRBD1 or TRBD2 (6 bases each). The CDR3 runs 20 residues. V lost 4 bases and J 1 base, leaving 24 bases between the germline ends. The germline V gene encodes CDR1 SGDLS and CDR2 YYNGEE. The CDR3 here is CASSNRRGPQEGSGANVLTF. CDR3 in DNA: TGTGCCAGCAGCAATAGACGGGGGCCACAGGAAGGATCTGGGGCCAACGTCCTGACTTTC.

This chain links TRBV27 with TRBJ1-1; maybe TRBD1 (5 bases). Trimming left V 6 bases short and J 8 bases short, with 10 bases between. The germline V gene has CDR1 MNHEY and CDR2 SMNVEV (reference sequence). There are 11 residues in the CDR3. The CDR3 loop reads CASSFSGEAFF. CDR3 sequence (DNA): TGTGCCAGCAGCTTTTCAGGGGAAGCTTTCTTT.

This clone appeared a few times. The chain couples TRBV29-1 to TRBJ1-2; the D gene is possibly TRBD1 (6 bases). The ends were cut back, 7 bases at V and 7 bases at J, with 19 bases in the middle. The CDR3 totals 13 residues. Looked up from germline, CDR1 is SQVTM and CDR2 is ANQGSEA. The CDR3 here is CSALDGGRTGYTF. The CDR3 DNA is TGCAGCGCCCTTGACGGGGGGCGCACTGGCTACACCTTC.

The V and J genes are TRBV27 and TRBJ1-5; possible D gene TRBD1, 5 bases. Germline V CDR1 and CDR2: MNHEY, SMNVEV (reference sequence). The CDR3 has 16 residues. Trimming removed 5 bases from V and 1 base from J, with 15 bases in between. CDR3 sequence (DNA): TGTGCCAGCAGTCCGGGACGGATAACGAGCAATCAGCCCCAGCATTTT. Its translation: CASSPGRITSNQPQHF.

The chain joins TRBV5-1 to TRBJ1-1, with D unresolved. In germline, CDR1 is SGHRS, CDR2 YFSETQ. The CDR3 is made up of 14 amino acids. With 1 base removed from V and 0 bases from J, the gap between germline ends came to 7 bases. This CDR3 reads CASSLLDMNTEAFF. DNA of the CDR3: TGCGCCAGCAGCTTGTTAGACATGAACACTGAAGCTTTCTTT. Complete variable domain (other parts from reference TRBV5-1 and TRBJ1-1): KAGVTQTPRYLIKTRGQQVTLSCSPISGHRSVSWYQQTPGQGLQFLFEYFSETQRNKGNFPGRFSGRQFSNSRSEMNVSTLELGDSALYLCASSLLDMNTEAFFGQGTRLTVV.

The chain links TRBV7-3 to TRBJ2-2, with 7 bases lining up with TRBD2. J gave up 6 bases and V 0 bases, and 4 bases lay outside the gene matches. The CDR3 has 15 amino acids. CDR1 is SGHTA, CDR2 FQGTGA, per germline. The CDR3 coding sequence is TGTGCCAGCAGCTTAACTGGGGGAGGGCCCGGGGAGCTGTTTTTT. Translation: CASSLTGGGPGELFF.

The chain carries TRBV13 and TRBJ2-7; TRBD2 matches 13 bases. Looked up from germline, CDR1 is PRHDT and CDR2 is FYEKMQ (reference sequence). This CDR3 contains 15 residues. Trimming cost V 5 bases and J 4 bases; bases outside gene matches: 5. DNA of the CDR3: TGTGCCAGCAGCGATGGACTAGCGGGAGTATACGAGCAGTACTTC. Its protein is CASSDGLAGVYEQYF.

This clone was seen a handful of times. This chain connects TRBV7-2 to TRBJ1-2; unclear D gene. Germline CDR1 is SGHTA and CDR2 is FQGNSA. The CDR3 runs 13 residues. Trimming left V 1 base short and J 5 bases short, with 8 bases between. CDR3 bases: TGTGCCAGCAGCTTAGGGACGAGTTATGGCTACACCTTC. It is translated as CASSLGTSYGYTF.

The rearrangement uses TRBV29-1 and TRBJ2-1, with D possibly TRBD2 on 6 matching bases. The CDR3 has 13 residues. Looked up from germline, CDR1 is SQVTM and CDR2 is ANQGSEA. Trimming shortened V by 7 bases and J by 8 bases, and 18 bases separated the two germline ends. CDR3 sequence (DNA): TGCAGCGACCGACTACCCGGGGGAGATGAGCAGTTCTTC. Residues: CSDRLPGGDEQFF.

The J gene is TRBJ2-3, the V gene TRBV29-1, with 7 bases aligning to TRBD1. The CDR3 has 15 residues. The J segment lost 2 bases and the V segment lost 2 bases, leaving 7 bases of the junction unmatched. Germline loops: CDR1 SQVTM, CDR2 ANQGSEA. CDR3 nucleotide sequence: TGCAGCGTTGAACCTCGGGACAGTTTCACAGATACGCAGTATTTT. Translation gives CSVEPRDSFTDTQYF.

This rearrangement joins TRBV9 to TRBJ2-5; 7 bases are a match to TRBD2. V was clipped by 4 bases and J by 4 bases; unmatched bases: 13. The length of the CDR3 is 16 residues. Germline CDR1 SGDLS, CDR2 YYNGEE. Here the CDR3 reads CASSSSGAGVAETQYF. In DNA, the CDR3 is TGTGCCAGCAGCTCGAGCGGGGCGGGAGTGGCAGAGACCCAGTACTTC. The variable domain in full, with the rest retrieved from reference TRBV9 and TRBJ2-5, is DSGVTQTPKHLITATGQRVTLRCSPRSGDLSVYWYQQSLDQGLQFLIQYYNGEERAKGNILERFSAQQFPDLHSELNLSSLELGDSALYFCASSSSGAGVAETQYFGPGTRLLVL.

This rearrangement joins TRBV30 to TRBJ2-3; D is uncertain. CDR1 and CDR2 from the germline V gene are GTSNPN and SVGIG (reference sequence). The CDR3 loop spans 12 amino acids. V was cut by 4 bases and J by 3 bases, with 8 bases left in between. CDR3 sequence reads: CAWKWGTDTQYF. DNA for the CDR3: TGTGCCTGGAAATGGGGTACAGATACGCAGTATTTT.

V is TRBV6-5 and J is TRBJ2-7, with D perhaps matching TRBD1 (7 bases). Germline V gene data show CDR1 as MNHEY and CDR2 as SVGAGI. The V and J ends lost 4 bases and 6 bases respectively, with 13 bases between them. This CDR3 has 13 residues. Written as DNA, the CDR3 is TGTGCCAGCAGTTTTCGACAGGGAGGCGAGCAGTACTTC. This sequence encodes CASSFRQGGEQYF.

This clone has just one count. The gene calls are TRBV28 and TRBJ1-1, with a weak D call TRBD1 (5 bases). Between the trimmed V and J ends, which lost 5 bases and 0 bases, there was a span of 13 bases. CDR1 and CDR2 (germline): MDHEN, SYDVKM. The CDR3 length is 15 residues. CDR3: CASSPPGRLNTEAFF. Here the CDR3 DNA reads TGTGCCAGCAGTCCGCCGGGACGGTTGAACACTGAAGCTTTCTTT.

This chain uses TRBV28 with TRBJ2-7; perhaps TRBD1 as D (6 bases). CDR1 and CDR2 from the germline V gene are MDHEN and SYDVKM. This CDR3 region has 16 residues. The V end was cut by 6 bases, the J end by 9 bases, with 27 bases between. CDR3 nucleotides: TGTGCCAGCAGCTCTAGACAGGACCCCAAAGCCAGGGGGCAGTACTTC. Protein sequence: CASSSRQDPKARGQYF.

The chain carries TRBV5-1 and TRBJ2-5; the match to TRBD1 covers 8 bases. The CDR3 is 15 residues long. The V segment lost 2 bases and the J segment 6 bases; nucleotides outside the gene matches: 9. Per germline, CDR1 SGHRS and CDR2 YFSETQ. The CDR3 is CASSFAGQGVKTQYF. The CDR3 DNA is TGCGCCAGCAGCTTTGCCGGACAGGGTGTTAAGACCCAGTACTTC.

The chain employs TRBV10-2 and TRBJ2-1; D is perhaps TRBD1 (6 bases). Germline lookup yields CDR1 WSHSY and CDR2 SAAADI. The ends were cut back, 2 bases at V and 8 bases at J, with 13 bases in the middle. CDR3 length equals 14 residues. Here the CDR3 DNA reads TGCGCCAGCAGTGAGCCTACAGGGTGGGATGAGCAGTTCTTC. Protein sequence: CASSEPTGWDEQFF.

The chain employs TRBV6-4 and TRBJ1-2; D unclear. CDR1 is MRHNA and CDR2 is SNTAGT in the germline V gene. This CDR3 has 15 amino acids. The germline V and J ends were trimmed by 4 bases and 1 base, with 13 bases remaining between them. The CDR3 sequence is CASSVSASDNYGYTF. Here the CDR3 DNA reads TGTGCCAGCAGTGTGTCAGCCTCGGATAACTATGGCTACACCTTC.

The chain combines TRBV2 with TRBJ2-7, with TRBD2 matching over 11 bases. This CDR3 is 14 amino acids long. CDR1 is SNHLY and CDR2 is FYNNEI in the germline V gene. The V and J ends lost 6 bases and 2 bases, in that order; junction bases with no gene match: 3. The CDR3 is CASSRLAGTYEQYF. CDR3 DNA: TGTGCCAGCAGCCGACTAGCGGGAACCTACGAGCAGTACTTC.

This rearrangement joins TRBV6-5 to TRBJ1-2; D is ambiguous. Trimming left V 0 bases short and J 1 base short, with 6 bases between. Germline lookup yields CDR1 MNHEY and CDR2 SVGAGI. The CDR3 consists of 14 residues. The CDR3 region has the DNA TGTGCCAGCAGTTACTCGAGAGATAACTATGGCTACACCTTC. Translating gives CASSYSRDNYGYTF.